The source of this TCR beta chain is a study of cytotoxic CD8 clonotypes in ibrutinib-treated CLL. Study summary: Results showed 25 or so partial and 2 complete responses; following median around six years, about 15 remained remitted, about 12 advanced.

After removal of 4 bases from V and 1 base from J, the junction contained 11 bases not matched to a gene. Germline loops: CDR1 LNHDA, CDR2 SQIVND (reference sequence). The CDR3 sequence is 19 residues long. Repertoires were generated with immunoSEQ multiplex PCR, while TCRdb's copy carries only in-frame clones and drops some. This repertoire shows around 140,000 clones, 70% to 85% found once; its top ten account for 25% to 35%. The receptor was derived from a human donor with chronic lymphocytic leukemia. This chain joins TRBV19 and TRBJ2-1; 12 bases are a match to TRBD2. This specimen consisted of PBMCs, obtained after 12 months of ibrutinib treatment. CDR3: CASSTASSGGAGSYNEQFF. CDR3 coding DNA: TGTGCCAGTAGTACAGCCTCTAGCGGGGGGGCCGGTTCCTACAATGAGCAGTTCTTC.